The clone carrying this T cell receptor beta chain was recorded once. Germline V lookup: CDR1 LNHDA, CDR2 SQIVND (reference sequence). V lost 5 bases to trimming and J lost 9 bases; unmatched junction nucleotides: 9. The CDR3 is made up of 13 amino acids. These data are taken from a study of blood T cell repertoires in COVID-19. In the study overall: Spain, Italy and the United States supplied samples that represented acute and convalescent COVID-19.

Original methodology: Reference gene primer amplification yielded estimated nucleated cell counts. Sequencing was performed with immunoSEQ multiplex PCR; in TCRdb, only in-frame clones are kept and a portion is missing. V, J and clone size are those of that table, while D and trimming were read from the DNA. The data contain about 84,000 clones, approximately 80% of them seen just once; the ten biggest clones take up roughly 16%. This TCR was sampled from a woman at least 80 years old with acute or convalescent COVID-19. The sample taken for sequencing was peripheral blood. V gene TRBV19 combines with J gene TRBJ2-5; TRBD2 agrees at 7 bases. In DNA form, the CDR3 reads TGTGCCAGTAGTCCGCTGGGCGGGGGTTCCCAGTACTTC. The encoded protein is CASSPLGGGSQYF.